The clone carrying this T cell receptor beta chain was seen just once. The record originates from a study of T cell changes during pregnancy in multiple sclerosis. The assay was immunoSEQ multiplex PCR, and TCRdb's table has in-frame clones only and misses some. The sample includes 35,000 to 45,000 clones, around 90% of them seen just once. CDR1 SGDLS and CDR2 YYNGEE come from the germline V gene. With 0 bases removed from V and 0 bases from J, the gap between germline ends came to 7 bases. The CDR3 covers 14 residues. The input for sequencing was peripheral blood, taken in the second trimester of pregnancy. The rearrangement links TRBV9 to TRBJ2-7; D remains ambiguous. This receptor was obtained from a female donor in good health, enrolled as a control in a pregnancy study. Here the CDR3 DNA reads TGTGCCAGCAGCGTAGATAGCAGCTCCTACGAGCAGTACTTC. It is translated as CASSVDSSSYEQYF. Complete variable domain (other parts from reference TRBV9 and TRBJ2-7): DSGVTQTPKHLITATGQRVTLRCSPRSGDLSVYWYQQSLDQGLQFLIQYYNGEERAKGNILERFSAQQFPDLHSELNLSSLELGDSALYFCASSVDSSSYEQYFGPGTRLTVT.